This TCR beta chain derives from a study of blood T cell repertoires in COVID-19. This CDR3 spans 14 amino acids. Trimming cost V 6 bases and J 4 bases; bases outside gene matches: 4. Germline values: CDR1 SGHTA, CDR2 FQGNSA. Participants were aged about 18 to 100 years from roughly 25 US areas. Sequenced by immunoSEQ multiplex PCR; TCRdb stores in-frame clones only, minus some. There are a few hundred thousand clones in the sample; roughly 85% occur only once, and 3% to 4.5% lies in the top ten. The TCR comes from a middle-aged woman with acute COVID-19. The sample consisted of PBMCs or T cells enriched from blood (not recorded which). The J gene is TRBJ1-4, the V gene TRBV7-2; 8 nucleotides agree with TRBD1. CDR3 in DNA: TGTGCCAGCAGTCTACAGGGGGGTAATGAAAAACTGTTTTTT. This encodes CASSLQGGNEKLFF.